This T cell receptor beta chain originates from a study of blood T cell repertoires in COVID-19. Produced via immunoSEQ multiplex PCR; TCRdb's table is partial and in-frame only. The repertoire includes approximately 80,000 clones, 60% to 85% of them detected once, and less than 10% sits in the top ten. The CDR3 contains 16 residues. Germline CDR1 is MNHNS and CDR2 is SASEGT. V trimming: 2 bases; J trimming: 7 bases; junction bases outside the gene matches: 11. V is TRBV6-1 and J is TRBJ2-5; 9 bases align to TRBD2. This TCR was recovered from a human donor in a cohort sampled during active COVID-19. Specimen: peripheral blood. The CDR3: CASSEMSSGGLGTQYF. Written as DNA, the CDR3 is TGTGCCAGCAGTGAAATGAGTAGCGGGGGCCTCGGGACCCAGTACTTC.